This note documents a single T cell receptor (beta chain) sequence. The sample comes from a study of blood T cell repertoires in COVID-19. Between the trimmed V and J ends, which lost 4 bases and 4 bases, there was a span of 20 bases. The CDR3 sequence is 16 residues long. Germline V gene data show CDR1 as SGHRS and CDR2 as YFSETQ. Libraries were prepared by immunoSEQ multiplex PCR; TCRdb keeps only in-frame clonotypes and omits some of them. This repertoire shows a few hundred thousand clones, roughly 75% found once; its top ten account for 7% to 8.5%. Sequencing was performed on peripheral blood. This TCR was sampled from a woman aged 65 to 85 with acute or convalescent COVID-19. The J gene is TRBJ1-2, the V gene TRBV5-1, with a weak D call TRBD1 (6 bases). CDR3 nucleotide sequence: TGCGCCAGCAGCGTTGGCGTCGGACAGCCGGTCTATGGCTACACCTTC. This sequence encodes CASSVGVGQPVYGYTF.